Below, 26 T cell receptor beta chains from the same sample are listed, as sequenced in a study of technical replicates of blood from several donors. Using immunoSEQ multiplex PCR, the repertoire was profiled, and TCRdb retains in-frame clones only, with some absent. The repertoire holds tens of thousands of clones, with roughly 96% as singletons. Material: T cells isolated from PBMCs. The receptors come from a human donor in good health.

This sequence joins TRBV29-1 and TRBJ2-2; 8 bases map to TRBD2. Germline-derived CDR1 and CDR2 are SQVTM and ANQGSEA. The CDR3 spans 15 residues. Trimming cost V 2 bases and J 2 bases; bases outside gene matches: 4. CDR3 bases: TGCAGCGTTGAATTGAGCGGGGGAAACACCGGGGAGCTGTTTTTT. Protein: CSVELSGGNTGELFF.

The chain has TRBV10-1 and TRBJ1-3; 8 nucleotides align to TRBD1. The germline CDR1 and CDR2 sequences are WNHNN and SYGVQD (reference sequence). After removal of 6 bases from V and 2 bases from J, the junction contained 6 bases not matched to a gene. The CDR3 has 15 residues. This chain's CDR3 is CASRDGTGPGNTIYF. The CDR3 DNA follows: TGCGCCAGCAGAGATGGGACAGGACCTGGAAACACCATATATTTT.

The rearrangement joins TRBV30 to TRBJ2-3; 7 bases are a match to TRBD2. V shed 0 bases and J 6 bases; nucleotides not matched to a gene: 9. This CDR3 has 15 residues. Germline V gene lookup returns CDR1 GTSNPN and CDR2 SVGIG (reference sequence). The CDR3 region is CAWSVGLAAEDTQYF. The CDR3 DNA follows: TGTGCCTGGAGTGTAGGCCTAGCGGCTGAGGATACGCAGTATTTT.

The rearrangement uses TRBV28 and TRBJ1-5; 7 bases align to TRBD1. The CDR3 is 15 residues long. Unmatched junction bases numbered 7, after V lost 6 bases and J lost 2 bases. Looked up from germline, CDR1 is MDHEN and CDR2 is SYDVKM. The CDR3 here is CASSYDRAGNQPQHF. CDR3 in DNA: TGTGCCAGCAGCTACGACAGGGCTGGCAATCAGCCCCAGCATTTT.

Notes on this clone: Other DNA sequences of this sample code for an identical CDR3. The V call is TRBV6-6, the J call TRBJ2-1; D is possibly TRBD1 (6 bases). The CDR3 spans 14 residues. CDR1 and CDR2 from the germline V gene are MNHNY and SVGAGI (reference sequence). Trimming cost V 2 bases and J 5 bases, with 10 bases left between them. CDR3 nucleotide sequence: TGTGCCAGCAGTTACCCGGACAGACACAATGAGCAGTTCTTC. Protein: CASSYPDRHNEQFF.

V usage is TRBV6-4 and J usage is TRBJ2-1; TRBD1 matches 7 bases. Looked up from germline, CDR1 is MRHNA and CDR2 is SNTAGT. CDR3 length equals 16 residues. V shed 0 bases and J 7 bases; nucleotides not matched to a gene: 9. The CDR3 DNA sequence: TGTGCCAGCAGTGACTCCCAGGGGGTCCCTGGTAATGAGCAGTTCTTC. Amino acids: CASSDSQGVPGNEQFF.

J is TRBJ1-6 and V is TRBV27; TRBD1 aligns across 10 bases. The V and J ends lost 4 bases and 8 bases, in that order; junction bases with no gene match: 2. The germline V gene encodes CDR1 MNHEY and CDR2 SMNVEV (reference sequence). CDR3 length: 14 amino acids. CDR3 protein: CASSWDRGYSPLHF. DNA of the CDR3: TGTGCCAGCAGTTGGGACAGGGGATATTCACCCCTCCACTTT.

The V gene is TRBV28, the J gene TRBJ2-5; 10 bases agree with TRBD2. This CDR3 is built from 16 residues. Unmatched junction bases numbered 8, after V lost 3 bases and J lost 4 bases. CDR1 and CDR2 from the germline V gene are MDHEN and SYDVKM. CDR3 sequence reads: CASSFSLAGVSETQYF. CDR3 sequence (DNA): TGTGCCAGCAGTTTTTCTCTAGCGGGAGTTTCAGAGACCCAGTACTTC.

The genes are TRBV5-1 and TRBJ2-7, with TRBD1 matching 7 bases. This CDR3 contains 14 residues. With 4 bases clipped from V and 3 bases from J, the junction kept 7 bases outside the gene matches. CDR1 and CDR2 (germline): SGHRS, YFSETQ. The CDR3 sequence is CASSPGQMDYEQYF. CDR3 coding DNA: TGCGCCAGCAGCCCGGGACAGATGGACTACGAGCAGTACTTC.

The chain combines TRBV4-1 with TRBJ2-7; D is possibly TRBD1 (8 bases). With 0 bases removed from V and 2 bases from J, the gap between germline ends came to 14 bases. Germline lookup yields CDR1 MGHRA and CDR2 YSYEKL. The CDR3 extends over 16 amino acids. The CDR3 region is CASSQEGQGGAYEQYF. In DNA, the CDR3 is TGCGCCAGCAGCCAAGAAGGACAGGGAGGGGCCTACGAGCAGTACTTC.

The chain carries TRBV27 and TRBJ1-5; D is undetermined. Germline-derived CDR1 and CDR2 are MNHEY and SMNVEV (reference sequence). Trimming pared 3 bases from V and 7 bases from J, leaving 13 bases between. The CDR3 extends over 14 amino acids. Here the CDR3 DNA reads TGTGCCAGCAGTTTGTTGGGGTCGGGGCAGCCCCAGCATTTT. Translation: CASSLLGSGQPQHF.

This sequence joins TRBV27 and TRBJ2-1; 10 bases map to TRBD2. The CDR3 runs to 15 residues. Germline trimming cut 6 bases from V and 3 bases from J; bases unmatched to any gene: 5. Germline CDR1 reads MNHEY; CDR2 reads SMNVEV (reference sequence). Here the CDR3 reads CASSPASGGYNEQFF. The CDR3 DNA sequence: TGTGCCAGCAGCCCCGCTAGCGGGGGCTACAATGAGCAGTTCTTC.

This rearrangement joins TRBV28 to TRBJ2-7, with 13 bases lining up with TRBD2. Germline-derived CDR1 and CDR2 are MDHEN and SYDVKM. This CDR3 comprises 15 residues. The junction had 8 bases not matched to a gene; V was cut back by 5 bases and J by 7 bases. Here the CDR3 reads CASSPTTSGRREQYF. CDR3 sequence (DNA): TGTGCCAGCAGTCCAACGACTAGCGGGAGGCGGGAGCAGTACTTC.

V is TRBV9 and J is TRBJ2-7, with TRBD2 matching 7 bases. This CDR3 has 16 residues. Germline CDR1 reads SGDLS; CDR2 reads YYNGEE. V dropped 0 bases and J dropped 0; count of bases not matched to a gene: 6. The CDR3 DNA is TGTGCCAGCAGCGTAGCAGCCGGGACTAACTCCTACGAGCAGTACTTC. Its protein is CASSVAAGTNSYEQYF.

CDR3 nucleotides: TGCGCCAGCAGCCAAGATCCAGCGGGAGGGGAGACCCAGTACTTC. It translates to CASSQDPAGGETQYF. The gene calls are TRBV4-1 and TRBJ2-5; 10 nucleotides line up with TRBD2. Germline trimming cut 0 bases from V and 5 bases from J; bases unmatched to any gene: 3. The CDR3 spans 15 residues. Germline lookup yields CDR1 MGHRA and CDR2 YSYEKL.

The rearrangement uses TRBV6-6 and TRBJ1-1; the D is unclear. V gave up 4 bases and J gave up 4 bases, with 13 bases separating them. The CDR3 sequence is 14 residues long. Germline values: CDR1 MNHNY, CDR2 SVGAGI (reference sequence). CDR3 nucleotide sequence: TGTGCCAGCAGTTTTGGTGGGAGCCTCACTGAAGCTTTCTTT. It yields the protein CASSFGGSLTEAFF.

This clone was counted once. The rearrangement uses TRBV5-4 and TRBJ2-1; maybe TRBD1 (6 bases). The V end was cut by 0 bases, the J end by 2 bases, with 12 bases between. CDR3 size: 16 residues. Germline V gene data show CDR1 as SGHNT and CDR2 as YYREEE (reference sequence). The CDR3 sequence is CASSLGGQVPYNEQFF. DNA for the CDR3: TGTGCCAGCAGCTTGGGGGGGCAAGTTCCCTACAATGAGCAGTTCTTC.

Here the CDR3 reads CASSLSLSEQFF. The DNA for the CDR3 is TGTGCCAGCAGCCTTAGCCTCTCAGAGCAGTTCTTC. V usage is TRBV28 and J usage is TRBJ2-1; no definite D call. Trimming left V 6 bases short and J 10 bases short, with 13 bases between. Germline CDR1 is MDHEN and CDR2 is SYDVKM. The CDR3 covers 12 residues.

This rearrangement joins TRBV10-2 to TRBJ2-3; D possibly corresponds to TRBD1 (6 bases). This CDR3 has 11 amino acids. Germline values: CDR1 WSHSY, CDR2 SAAADI. V shed 3 bases and J shed 10 bases, with 8 bases lying between them. CDR3 protein: CASSEQGSQYF. The CDR3 DNA is TGCGCCAGCAGTGAACAGGGCTCGCAGTATTTT.

The chain combines TRBV7-2 with TRBJ1-2; D may be TRBD1 (5 bases). This CDR3 region has 13 residues. Germline values: CDR1 SGHTA, CDR2 FQGNSA. The ends were cut back, 6 bases at V and 7 bases at J, with 15 bases in the middle. This CDR3 is CASRARGGSGYTF. The CDR3 coding sequence is TGTGCCAGCAGGGCTCGGGGGGGATCTGGCTACACCTTC.

The chain links TRBV28 to TRBJ2-7, with TRBD2 identical over 11 bases. Germline V lookup: CDR1 MDHEN, CDR2 SYDVKM. The CDR3 sequence is 14 residues long. The J segment lost 1 base and the V segment lost 6 bases, leaving 2 bases of the junction unmatched. CDR3 region: CASSRLAGSYEQYF. The CDR3 DNA reads as TGTGCCAGCAGCCGACTAGCGGGGTCCTACGAGCAGTACTTC.

The V gene is TRBV29-1, the J gene TRBJ2-3, with 12 bases identical to TRBD2. Germline loops: CDR1 SQVTM, CDR2 ANQGSEA. The junction had 14 bases not matched to a gene; V was cut back by 4 bases and J by 6 bases. The CDR3 extends over 17 amino acids. The CDR3 loop reads CSVAGGLAGLNVDTQYF. In nucleotides, the CDR3 is TGCAGCGTTGCTGGGGGACTAGCGGGTCTAAATGTGGATACGCAGTATTTT.

The chain is built from TRBV20-1 and TRBJ1-2; D is ambiguous. The germline V gene encodes CDR1 DFQATT and CDR2 SNEGSKA (reference sequence). The CDR3 runs to 10 residues. In nucleotides, the CDR3 is TGCACCACCGGGGTTGATGGCTACACCTTC. This codes for CTTGVDGYTF.

V and J are TRBV29-1 and TRBJ2-5; TRBD2 matches at 10 bases. Germline lookup yields CDR1 SQVTM and CDR2 ANQGSEA. Trimming removed 0 bases from V and 7 bases from J; junction bases left unmatched: 8. The CDR3 spans 15 residues. The CDR3 sequence is CSVEDLGLAVGTQYF. CDR3 coding DNA: TGCAGCGTTGAAGATCTAGGACTAGCGGTGGGGACCCAGTACTTC. The full variable domain, its missing parts supplied by reference TRBV29-1 and TRBJ2-5, is SAVISQKPSRDICQRGTSLTIQCQVDSQVTMMFWYRQQPGQSLTLIATANQGSEATYESGFVIDKFPISRPNLTFSTLTVSNMSPEDSSIYLCSVEDLGLAVGTQYFGPGTRLLVL.

This clone was picked up one time. This chain joins TRBV9 and TRBJ2-6, with D possibly being TRBD1 (5 bases). The CDR3 length is 17 residues. The V end lost 4 bases, the J end lost 6 bases, and 20 bases lay between the germline ends. The germline V gene has CDR1 SGDLS and CDR2 YYNGEE. The CDR3, as DNA: TGTGCCAGCAGCCCCAGCCCTAGGGGTCCCGAGGCCAACGTCCTGACTTTC. This codes for CASSPSPRGPEANVLTF.

This sequence joins TRBV4-1 and TRBJ1-2; 10 bases line up with TRBD1. Unmatched junction bases numbered 10, after V lost 8 bases and J lost 4 bases. This CDR3 spans 15 amino acids. Germline CDR1 is MGHRA and CDR2 is YSYEKL. CDR3 amino acids: CASGPGTGETYGYTF. The CDR3 DNA sequence: TGCGCCAGCGGACCCGGGACAGGGGAGACCTATGGCTACACCTTC.